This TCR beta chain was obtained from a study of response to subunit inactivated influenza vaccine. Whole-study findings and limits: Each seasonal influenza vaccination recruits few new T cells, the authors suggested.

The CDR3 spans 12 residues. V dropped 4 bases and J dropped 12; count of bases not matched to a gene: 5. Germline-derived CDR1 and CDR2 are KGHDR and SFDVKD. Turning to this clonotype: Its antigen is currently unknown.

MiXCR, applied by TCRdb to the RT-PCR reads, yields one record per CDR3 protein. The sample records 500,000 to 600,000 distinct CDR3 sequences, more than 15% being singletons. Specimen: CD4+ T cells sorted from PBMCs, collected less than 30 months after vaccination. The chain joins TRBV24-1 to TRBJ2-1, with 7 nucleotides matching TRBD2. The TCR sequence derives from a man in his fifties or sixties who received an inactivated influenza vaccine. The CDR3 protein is CATSDHGGWQFF. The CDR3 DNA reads TGTGCCACCAGTGACCACGGGGGGTGGCAGTTCTTC.